This T cell receptor beta chain was recorded in a study of blood T cells in healthy people across ages. Using a J-beta primer mix together with a sample-barcoded 5' primer, a second PCR was run for roughly 6 to 12 cycles. TCRdb ran MiXCR on the 5' RACE reads and lists one entry per CDR3 protein. The sample records about 900,000 distinct CDR3 sequences, approximately 67% being singletons. The V and J ends lost 6 bases and 7 bases respectively, with 16 bases between them. Per germline, CDR1 MNHEY and CDR2 SVGEGT. This CDR3 has 14 amino acids. Sequenced: blood. The chain employs TRBV6-2 or TRBV6-3 and TRBJ2-1, with D possibly being TRBD2 (6 bases). This clonotype originated in a man in his thirties or forties in good health. DNA of the CDR3: TGTGCCAGCAGGACGGGACTCCCAGGTAATGAGCAGTTCTTC. This codes for CASRTGLPGNEQFF.